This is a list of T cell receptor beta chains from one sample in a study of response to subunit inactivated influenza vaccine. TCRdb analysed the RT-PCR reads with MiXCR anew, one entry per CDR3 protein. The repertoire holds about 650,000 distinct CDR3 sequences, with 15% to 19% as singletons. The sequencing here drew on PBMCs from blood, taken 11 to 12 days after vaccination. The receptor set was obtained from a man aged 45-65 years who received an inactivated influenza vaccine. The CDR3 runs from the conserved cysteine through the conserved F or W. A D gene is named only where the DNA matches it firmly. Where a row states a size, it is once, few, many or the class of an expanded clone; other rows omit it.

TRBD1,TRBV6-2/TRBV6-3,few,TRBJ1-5,CASRLRTGTDYSNQPQHF,TGTGCCAGCCGTCTGAGGACAGGCACCGATTATAGCAATCAGCCCCAGCATTTT
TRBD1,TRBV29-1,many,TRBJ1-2,CSVFAQGEPAYGYTF,TGCAGCGTTTTCGCTCAGGGGGAACCTGCCTATGGCTACACCTTC
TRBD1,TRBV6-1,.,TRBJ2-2,CASRVQGATGELFF,TGTGCCAGCAGGGTTCAGGGGGCGACCGGGGAGCTGTTTTTT
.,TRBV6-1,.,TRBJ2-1,CASSEYRVSPYNEQFF,TGTGCCAGCAGTGAGTACAGGGTGAGTCCCTACAATGAGCAGTTCTTC
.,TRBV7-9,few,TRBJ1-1,CASSFLAGRTSEAFF,TGTGCCAGCAGCTTCCTGGCAGGCAGAACATCTGAAGCTTTCTTT
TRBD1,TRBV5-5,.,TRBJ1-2,CASRWDRNAYGYTF,TGTGCCAGCAGGTGGGACAGGAACGCCTATGGCTACACCTTC
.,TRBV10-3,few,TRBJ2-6,CAIQSSGANVLTF,TGTGCCATCCAGAGCTCTGGGGCCAACGTCCTGACTTTC
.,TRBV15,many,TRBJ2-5,CATSRPQRRSLATQYF,TGTGCCACCAGCAGACCCCAGCGGAGGAGTCTCGCGACCCAGTACTTC
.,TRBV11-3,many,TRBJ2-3,CASSLAGDSTDTQYF,TGTGCCAGCAGCTTAGCAGGGGACAGCACAGATACGCAGTATTTT
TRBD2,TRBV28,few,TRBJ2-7,CASVSNRVAGGTLYEQYF,TGTGCCAGCGTTTCGAACAGGGTTGCGGGAGGGACCCTCTACGAGCAGTACTTC
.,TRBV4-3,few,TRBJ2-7,CASSQASGTVLSYEQYF,TGCGCCAGCAGCCAAGCGTCTGGGACGGTCCTCTCCTACGAGCAGTACTTC
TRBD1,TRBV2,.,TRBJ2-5,CASSAGQVLQETQYF,TGTGCCAGCAGTGCCGGACAGGTACTCCAAGAGACCCAGTACTTC
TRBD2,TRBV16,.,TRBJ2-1,CASTRLAGSPPRGNEQFF,TGTGCCAGCACGCGGCTAGCGGGATCCCCCCCTCGAGGGAATGAGCAGTTCTTC
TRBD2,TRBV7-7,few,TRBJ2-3,CASSPGLAGGSDTQYF,TGTGCTAGCAGCCCCGGACTAGCGGGGGGGTCAGATACGCAGTATTTT
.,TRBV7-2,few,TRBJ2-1,CASGPKSGSYNEQFF,TGTGCCAGCGGCCCTAAAAGCGGCTCCTACAATGAGCAGTTCTTC
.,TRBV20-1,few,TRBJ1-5,CSARGGVGQPQHF,TGCAGTGCTAGAGGAGGGGTGGGTCAGCCCCAGCATTTT
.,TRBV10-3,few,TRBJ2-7,CAISPAGEAVYEQYF,TGTGCCATCAGCCCAGCAGGGGAGGCGGTCTACGAGCAGTACTTC
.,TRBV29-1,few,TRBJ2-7,CSVVVEAYEQYF,TGCAGCGTTGTCGTTGAAGCCTACGAGCAGTACTTC
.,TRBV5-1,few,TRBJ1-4,CASSPEAYSEGEKLFF,TGCGCCAGCAGCCCTGAGGCCTACTCTGAGGGTGAAAAACTGTTTTTT
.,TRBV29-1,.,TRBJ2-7,CSVGANYEQYF,TGCAGCGTTGGGGCCAACTACGAGCAGTACTTC
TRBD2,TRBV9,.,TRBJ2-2,CASSLASGLGTGELFF,TGTGCCAGCAGCTTGGCTAGCGGGCTCGGCACCGGGGAGCTGTTTTTT
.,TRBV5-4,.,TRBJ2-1,CASSLAFAGAINEQFF,TGTGCCAGCAGCTTGGCTTTCGCGGGGGCCATTAATGAGCAGTTCTTC
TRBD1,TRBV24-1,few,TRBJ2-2,CATGTGSRTGELFF,TGTGCCACAGGGACAGGGTCGAGAACCGGGGAGCTGTTTTTT
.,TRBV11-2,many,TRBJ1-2,CASSLDPGGHGYTF,TGTGCCAGCAGCTTAGATCCGGGGGGCCATGGCTACACCTTC
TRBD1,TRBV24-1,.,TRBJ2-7,CATSDPGQAYEQYF,TGTGCCACCAGTGATCCGGGACAGGCCTACGAGCAGTACTTC
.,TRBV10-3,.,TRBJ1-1,CAISESLLKDTEAFF,TGTGCCATCAGTGAGTCGTTACTGAAAGACACTGAAGCTTTCTTT
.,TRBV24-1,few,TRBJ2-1,CATATKSSYNEQFF,TGTGCCACCGCTACCAAGAGCTCCTACAATGAGCAGTTCTTC
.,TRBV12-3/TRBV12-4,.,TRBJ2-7,CASSHYQGWEQYF,TGTGCCAGCAGCCATTATCAGGGCTGGGAGCAGTACTTC
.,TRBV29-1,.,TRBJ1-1,CSVDAMNTEAFF,TGCAGCGTTGACGCCATGAACACTGAAGCTTTCTTT
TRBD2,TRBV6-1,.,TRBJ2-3,CASSGGTSGHKDTQYF,TGTGCCAGCAGTGGAGGGACTAGCGGACATAAAGATACGCAGTATTTT
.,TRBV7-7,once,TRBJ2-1,CASSPTGRSSYNEQFF,TGTGCTAGCAGCCCTACAGGGAGAAGCTCCTACAATGAGCAGTTCTTC
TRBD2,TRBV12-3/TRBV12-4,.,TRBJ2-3,CASSPYSGGRTDTQYF,TGTGCCAGCAGTCCCTATAGCGGGGGCCGCACAGATACGCAGTATTTT
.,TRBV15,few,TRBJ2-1,CATSNHMVASREQFF,TGTGCCACCAGCAACCACATGGTTGCCTCCCGCGAGCAGTTCTTC
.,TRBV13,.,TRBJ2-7,CASSLGGGHTYEQYF,TGTGCCAGCAGCTTAGGCGGGGGGCATACCTACGAGCAGTACTTC
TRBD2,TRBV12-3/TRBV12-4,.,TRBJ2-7,CATRLAGEYEQYF,TGTGCCACCCGACTAGCGGGGGAATACGAGCAGTACTTC
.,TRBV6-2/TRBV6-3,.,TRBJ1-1,CASSLTDTSTEAFF,TGTGCCAGCAGCCTGACGGACACCAGCACTGAAGCTTTCTTT
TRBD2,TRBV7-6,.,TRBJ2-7,CASSSRTSGGAYEQYF,TGTGCCAGCAGCTCCAGGACTAGCGGGGGGGCCTACGAGCAGTACTTC
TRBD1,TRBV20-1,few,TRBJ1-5,CSASRTGGADNQPQHF,TGCAGTGCTAGTAGGACAGGGGGCGCGGACAATCAGCCCCAGCATTTT